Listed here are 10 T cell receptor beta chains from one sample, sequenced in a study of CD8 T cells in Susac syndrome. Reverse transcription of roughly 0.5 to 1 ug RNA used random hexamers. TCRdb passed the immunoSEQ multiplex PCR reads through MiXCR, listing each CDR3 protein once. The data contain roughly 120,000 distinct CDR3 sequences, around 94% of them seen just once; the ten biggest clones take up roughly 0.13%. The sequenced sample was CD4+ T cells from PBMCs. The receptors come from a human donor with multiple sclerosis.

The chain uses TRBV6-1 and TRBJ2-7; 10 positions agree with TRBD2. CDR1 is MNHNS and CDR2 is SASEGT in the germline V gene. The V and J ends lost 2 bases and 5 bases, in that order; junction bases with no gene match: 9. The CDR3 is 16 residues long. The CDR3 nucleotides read TGTGCCAGCAGTGAAAGGGCTAGCGGGAGAGGCCACGAGCAGTACTTC. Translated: CASSERASGRGHEQYF.

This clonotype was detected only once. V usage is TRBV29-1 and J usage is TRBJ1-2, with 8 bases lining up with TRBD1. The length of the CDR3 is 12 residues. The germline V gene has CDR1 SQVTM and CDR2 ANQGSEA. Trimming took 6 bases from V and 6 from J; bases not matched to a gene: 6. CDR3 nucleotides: TGCAGCGTCCAGGGGGCCGGCGATGGCTACACCTTC. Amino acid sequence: CSVQGAGDGYTF.

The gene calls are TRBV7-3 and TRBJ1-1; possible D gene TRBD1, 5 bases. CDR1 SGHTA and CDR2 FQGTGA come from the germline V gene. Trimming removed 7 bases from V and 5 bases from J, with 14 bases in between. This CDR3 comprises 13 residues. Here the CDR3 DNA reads TGTGCCAGCACCCAACAGGAGGGGACTGAAGCTTTCTTT. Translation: CASTQQEGTEAFF.

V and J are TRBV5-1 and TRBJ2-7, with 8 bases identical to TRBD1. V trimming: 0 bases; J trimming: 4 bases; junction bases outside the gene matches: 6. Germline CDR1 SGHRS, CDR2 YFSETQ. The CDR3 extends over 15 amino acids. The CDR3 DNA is TGCGCCAGCAGCTTGGGGACAGGGCCCAATTACGAGCAGTACTTC. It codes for CASSLGTGPNYEQYF. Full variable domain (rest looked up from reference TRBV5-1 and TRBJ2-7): KAGVTQTPRYLIKTRGQQVTLSCSPISGHRSVSWYQQTPGQGLQFLFEYFSETQRNKGNFPGRFSGRQFSNSRSEMNVSTLELGDSALYLCASSLGTGPNYEQYFGPGTRLTVT.

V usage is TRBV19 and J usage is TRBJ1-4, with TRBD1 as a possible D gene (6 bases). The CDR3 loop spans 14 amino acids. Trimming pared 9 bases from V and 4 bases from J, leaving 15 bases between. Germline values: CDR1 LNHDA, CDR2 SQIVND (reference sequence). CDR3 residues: CASRMGHGNEKLFF. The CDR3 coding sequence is TGTGCCAGCAGGATGGGACACGGTAATGAAAAACTGTTTTTT.

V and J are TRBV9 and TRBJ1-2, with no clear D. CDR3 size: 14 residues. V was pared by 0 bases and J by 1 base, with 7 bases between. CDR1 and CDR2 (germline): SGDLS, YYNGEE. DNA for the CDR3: TGTGCCAGCAGCGTAGCCCACCTTAACTATGGCTACACCTTC. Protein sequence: CASSVAHLNYGYTF.

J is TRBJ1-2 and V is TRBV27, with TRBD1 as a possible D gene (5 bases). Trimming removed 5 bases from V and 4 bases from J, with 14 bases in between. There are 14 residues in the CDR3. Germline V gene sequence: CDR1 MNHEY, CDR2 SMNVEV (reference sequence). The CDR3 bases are TGTGCCAGCAGTCAAACAGGCCAGTTCTATGGCTACACCTTC. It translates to CASSQTGQFYGYTF.

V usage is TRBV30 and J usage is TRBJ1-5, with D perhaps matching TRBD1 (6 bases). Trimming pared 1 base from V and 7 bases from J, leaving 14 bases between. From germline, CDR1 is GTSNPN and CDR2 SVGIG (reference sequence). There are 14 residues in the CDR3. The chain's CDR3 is CAWSEGRGGQPQHF. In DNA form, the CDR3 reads TGTGCCTGGAGTGAAGGCAGGGGAGGACAGCCCCAGCATTTT.

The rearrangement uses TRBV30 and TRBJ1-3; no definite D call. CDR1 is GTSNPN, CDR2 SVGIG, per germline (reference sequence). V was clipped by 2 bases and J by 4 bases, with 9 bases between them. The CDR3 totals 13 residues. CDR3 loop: CAWSLAGGNTIYF. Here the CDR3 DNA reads TGTGCCTGGAGTTTAGCGGGGGGAAACACCATATATTTT.

The CDR3 protein is CASSQTGVGFAGYGYTF. Here the CDR3 DNA reads TGTGCCAGCAGCCAAACCGGGGTTGGTTTTGCGGGCTATGGCTACACCTTC. V gene TRBV16 combines with J gene TRBJ1-2; no clear D gene. V lost 2 bases and J lost 4, with 20 bases in between. This CDR3 contains 17 residues. Looked up from germline, CDR1 is KGHSY and CDR2 is FQNENV.